These 14 T cell receptor beta chains share one sample of origin, sequenced in a study of human T cells and chemical hapten exposure. Time point denoted: patch test 1, 2 weeks after DPC sensitization. Treatment here: therapeutic diphenylcyclopropenone sensitization with weekly scalp DPC. TCRdb used MiXCR to reprocess the RACE reads, holding one entry per CDR3 protein. This sample has some 170,000 distinct CDR3 sequences, with approximately 20% found just once. The specimen comprised whole blood, sampled in connection with sensitization to the hapten diphenylcyclopropenone (DPC). These receptors were collected from a woman aged 50 to 60 with alopecia areata. Some clones in this sample may be carry-over from other donors' samples.

The rearrangement uses TRBV10-2 and TRBJ2-3; D remains ambiguous. This CDR3 is 9 amino acids long. Trimming pared 8 bases from V and 5 bases from J, leaving 2 bases between. Germline CDR1 WSHSY, CDR2 SAAADI. CDR3: CASGDTQYF. In DNA form, the CDR3 reads TGCGCCAGCGGAGATACGCAGTATTTT.

This clonotype has only a few counts. J is TRBJ2-1 and V is TRBV12-3 or TRBV12-4, with 9 bases fitting TRBD1. The CDR3 is made up of 15 amino acids. V trimming: 6 bases; J trimming: 3 bases; junction bases outside the gene matches: 6. Written as DNA, the CDR3 is TGTGCCAGCAGGACCGGGACAGGGAACTACAATGAGCAGTTCTTC. This codes for CASRTGTGNYNEQFF.

This chain connects TRBV5-6 to TRBJ1-1; no firm D call. The CDR3 has 13 amino acids. CDR1 SGHDT and CDR2 YYEEEE come from the germline V gene. The V and J ends lost 6 bases and 4 bases respectively, with 13 bases between them. The CDR3 sequence: CASTWGLSTEAFF. For the CDR3, the DNA is TGTGCCAGCACCTGGGGTCTGAGCACTGAAGCTTTCTTT.

J is TRBJ1-3 and V is TRBV5-1, with TRBD1 as a possible D gene (5 bases). CDR3 length: 16 residues. The germline V gene encodes CDR1 SGHRS and CDR2 YFSETQ. The V gene lost 0 bases and the J gene lost 2 bases, with 12 bases spanning the gap. CDR3 amino acids: CASSLAPGRTGNTIYF. CDR3 nucleotides: TGCGCCAGCAGCTTGGCCCCGGGACGGACTGGAAACACCATATATTTT.

This clonotype was seen repeatedly, ten times or more. The rearrangement links TRBV7-9 to TRBJ2-2; 8 nucleotides line up with TRBD2. V was pared by 5 bases and J by 0 bases, with 2 bases of the junction left unmatched. The germline V gene encodes CDR1 SEHNR and CDR2 FQNEAQ (reference sequence). There are 15 residues in the CDR3. The CDR3 bases are TGTGCCAGCAGCCAGCGGGGGCCGAACACCGGGGAGCTGTTTTTT. Translation gives CASSQRGPNTGELFF.

The chain uses TRBV7-7 and TRBJ2-3; 7 positions agree with TRBD2. Germline assignment: CDR1 SSHAT and CDR2 FNYEAQ (reference sequence). V lost 3 bases and J lost 1; bases outside the gene matches: 4. The CDR3 has 15 amino acids. CDR3 DNA sequence: TGTGCCAGCAGCTTGACTAGCAGCCGCACAGATACGCAGTATTTT. Protein product: CASSLTSSRTDTQYF. The entire variable domain, with the rest obtained from reference TRBV7-7 and TRBJ2-3, is as follows: GAGVSQSPRYKVTKRGQDVTLRCDPISSHATLYWYQQALGQGPEFLTYFNYEAQPDKSGLPSDRFSAERPEGSISTLTIQRTEQRDSAMYRCASSLTSSRTDTQYFGPGTRLTVL.

In its sample, this clonotype was seen many times. The chain recombines TRBV5-1 with TRBJ1-2, with D uncertain. The CDR3 runs 11 residues. Germline V gene data show CDR1 as SGHRS and CDR2 as YFSETQ. Trimming removed 0 bases from V and 6 bases from J, with 3 bases in between. CDR3 coding DNA: TGCGCCAGCAGCTTGGGGAATGGCTACACCTTC. Its translation is CASSLGNGYTF. The full variable domain, completed using reference TRBV5-1 and TRBJ1-2, is KAGVTQTPRYLIKTRGQQVTLSCSPISGHRSVSWYQQTPGQGLQFLFEYFSETQRNKGNFPGRFSGRQFSNSRSEMNVSTLELGDSALYLCASSLGNGYTFGSGTRLTVV.

The chain couples TRBV7-9 to TRBJ2-7; TRBD2 is a possible D gene (6 bases). The length of the CDR3 is 14 residues. From germline, CDR1 is SEHNR and CDR2 FQNEAQ (reference sequence). The V and J ends lost 4 bases and 3 bases respectively, with 13 bases between them. CDR3 sequence: CASSSPGRNYEQYF. CDR3 coding DNA: TGTGCCAGCAGCTCCCCGGGGAGGAACTACGAGCAGTACTTC.

This clonotype has only a few counts. The rearrangement joins TRBV29-1 to TRBJ2-7; 10 bases fit TRBD2. CDR3 length: 16 residues. The V gene's germline CDR1 is SQVTM and CDR2 ANQGSEA. V shed 4 bases, J shed 4 bases, and the junction held 13 bases outside the gene matches. CDR3 DNA sequence: TGCAGCGTTGTGTGGAAGCGGGAGGGCTCCGGATACGAGCAGTACTTC. This encodes CSVVWKREGSGYEQYF.

This clonotype was recorded many times. The chain is built from TRBV7-8 and TRBJ2-3; no clear D. This CDR3 spans 15 amino acids. Germline CDR1 and CDR2: SGHVS and FQNEAQ. The V and J ends lost 3 bases and 0 bases respectively, with 10 bases between them. CDR3 sequence reads: CASSFPGTSTDTQYF. CDR3 coding DNA: TGTGCCAGCAGCTTCCCTGGCACTAGCACAGATACGCAGTATTTT. The variable domain in full, completed from reference TRBV7-8 and TRBJ2-3, reads GAGVSQSPRYKVAKRGQDVALRCDPISGHVSLFWYQQALGQGPEFLTYFQNEAQLDKSGLPSDRFFAERPEGSVSTLKIQRTQQEDSAVYLCASSFPGTSTDTQYFGPGTRLTVL.

DNA for the CDR3: TGTGCCAGCAGCCAACGTACAGGCCCCGTGTCAACTAATGAAAAACTGTTTTTT. The encoded protein is CASSQRTGPVSTNEKLFF. The chain couples TRBV3-1 to TRBJ1-4, with D possibly being TRBD1 (5 bases). Trimming removed 2 bases at V and 0 bases at J, with 16 bases between. Germline-derived CDR1 and CDR2 are LGHDT and YNNKEL (reference sequence). The CDR3 runs 18 residues. The full variable domain, rest sourced from reference TRBV3-1 and TRBJ1-4, is DTAVSQTPKYLVTQMGNDKSIKCEQNLGHDTMYWYKQDSKKFLKIMFSYNNKELIINETVPNRFSPKSPDKAHLNLHINSLELGDSAVYFCASSQRTGPVSTNEKLFFGSGTQLSVL.

The V call is TRBV19, the J call TRBJ1-2; the D gene is possibly TRBD1 (6 bases). This CDR3 comprises 12 residues. From germline, CDR1 is LNHDA and CDR2 SQIVND (reference sequence). V was shortened by 3 bases and J by 7 bases, with 9 bases between the two germline ends. The CDR3 protein is CASSILGAGYTF. The CDR3 DNA reads as TGTGCCAGTAGTATTTTGGGGGCTGGCTACACCTTC. Together with reference TRBV19 and TRBJ1-2, the CDR3 gives the full variable domain: DGGITQSPKYLFRKEGQNVTLSCEQNLNHDAMYWYRQDPGQGLRLIYYSQIVNDFQKGDIAEGYSVSREKKESFPLTVTSAQKNPTAFYLCASSILGAGYTFGSGTRLTVV.

V usage is TRBV20-1 and J usage is TRBJ2-7; D gene unclear. Germline CDR1 and CDR2: DFQATT and SNEGSKA (reference sequence). Trimming removed 2 bases from V and 0 bases from J, with 5 bases in between. CDR3 size: 12 residues. In DNA form, the CDR3 reads TGCAGTGCTAGAAAAGACTCCTACGAGCAGTACTTC. The encoded protein is CSARKDSYEQYF.

This clonotype was counted only a few times. The rearrangement links TRBV29-1 to TRBJ2-5, with 11 bases matching TRBD2. The CDR3 totals 16 residues. The V and J ends lost 4 bases and 5 bases, in that order; junction bases with no gene match: 12. Per the germline V gene, CDR1 is SQVTM and CDR2 is ANQGSEA. The DNA for the CDR3 is TGCAGCGTTGCAAAGGGGTTAGCGGGAGGGCCGGAGACCCAGTACTTC. This translates into CSVAKGLAGGPETQYF.